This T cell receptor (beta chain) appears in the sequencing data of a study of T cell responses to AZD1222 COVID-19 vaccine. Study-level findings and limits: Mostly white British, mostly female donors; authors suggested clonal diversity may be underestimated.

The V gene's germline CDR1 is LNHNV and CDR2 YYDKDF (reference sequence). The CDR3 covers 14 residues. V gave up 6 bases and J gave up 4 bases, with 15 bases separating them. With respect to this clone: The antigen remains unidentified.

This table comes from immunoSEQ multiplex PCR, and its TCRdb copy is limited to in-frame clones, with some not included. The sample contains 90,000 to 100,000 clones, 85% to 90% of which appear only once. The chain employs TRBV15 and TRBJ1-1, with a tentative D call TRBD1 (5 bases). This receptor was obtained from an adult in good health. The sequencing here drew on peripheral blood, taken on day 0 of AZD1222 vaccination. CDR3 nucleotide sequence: TGTGCCACCAGGGGGACGTCTTACAGCACTGAAGCTTTCTTT. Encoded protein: CATRGTSYSTEAFF.